A single sample is the source of the 14 T cell receptor beta chains below, sequenced in a study of regulatory T cells in long-lasting Graves disease. PBMC RNA served as the TCR library source. TCRdb recomputed calls from the reads with MiXCR, one row per CDR3 protein. The top ten hold 12% of the sample, which has 1,200 or so distinct CDR3 sequences, approximately 80% seen once. Sequenced here: peripheral blood mononuclear cells (PBMCs), sampled with antithyroid drug treatment, in newly diagnosed or persistent Graves disease (not recorded which). All receptors derive from a woman in her forties or fifties with Graves disease.

With regard to this clonotype: Because the CDR3 is missing its conserved closing phenylalanine or tryptophan, this is likely a read error. V and J are TRBV7-6 and TRBJ2-7, with a weak D call TRBD1 (6 bases). Trimming left V 2 bases short and J 10 bases short, with 9 bases between. Germline loops: CDR1 SGHVS, CDR2 FNYEAQ. This CDR3 has 11 amino acids. The CDR3 DNA follows: TGTGCCAGCAGCTTACAGGGGATACAGTACCTC. Amino acid sequence: CASSLQGIQYL.

The chain employs TRBV7-2 and TRBJ2-5, with D unresolved. Trimming shortened V by 0 bases and J by 4 bases, and 3 bases separated the two germline ends. CDR1 and CDR2 from the germline V gene are SGHTA and FQGNSA. The CDR3 runs to 12 residues. DNA of the CDR3: TGTGCCAGCAGCTTAGCAGGAGAGACCCAGTACTTC. Residues: CASSLAGETQYF.

Of note for this clonotype: Compared with germline, one end of the junction differs, possibly owing to a read error. The rearrangement joins TRBV4-2 to TRBJ1-1; TRBD1 aligns across 8 bases. The V gene's germline CDR1 is LGHNA and CDR2 YNFKEQ. CDR3 length: 16 amino acids. The CDR3 protein is CAISQVRGRLDTEAFF. Written as DNA, the CDR3 is TGTGCCATCAGCCAAGTCAGGGGGCGGCTAGACACTGAAGCTTTCTTT.

This clonotype showed up just a few times. The chain joins TRBV6-5 to TRBJ1-5, with 10 bases fitting TRBD1. Germline V CDR1 and CDR2: MNHEY, SVGAGI. The CDR3 extends over 14 amino acids. After removal of 6 bases from V and 4 bases from J, the junction contained 3 bases not matched to a gene. The CDR3 protein is CASSGTGANQPQHF. CDR3 bases: TGTGCCAGCAGCGGGACAGGGGCAAATCAGCCCCAGCATTTT.

The chain carries TRBV12-3 or TRBV12-4 and TRBJ2-1, with D hard to call. The CDR3 loop spans 11 amino acids. Trimming cost V 3 bases and J 8 bases, with 5 bases left between them. CDR3: CASSFLDEQFF. The CDR3 DNA reads as TGTGCCAGCAGTTTCTTGGATGAGCAGTTCTTC.

The chain uses TRBV5-1 and TRBJ2-7, with 8 nucleotides matching TRBD2. The CDR3 is 14 residues long. Germline trimming cut 4 bases from V and 1 base from J; bases unmatched to any gene: 4. Germline V CDR1 and CDR2: SGHRS, YFSETQ. Written as DNA, the CDR3 is TGCGCCAGCAGCCGCGGGGGGCTTTCCTACGAGCAGTACTTC. Its protein product is CASSRGGLSYEQYF.

A few counts support this clonotype. This rearrangement joins TRBV10-2 to TRBJ2-7; the D gene is possibly TRBD1 (5 bases). The CDR3 is made up of 12 amino acids. V lost 2 bases and J 6 bases, leaving 8 bases between the germline ends. Germline loops: CDR1 WSHSY, CDR2 SAAADI. CDR3 sequence (DNA): TGCGCCAGCAGTGAGCAGGGTCGCGAGCAGTACTTC. Protein: CASSEQGREQYF.

This clonotype came up once. The chain links TRBV10-2 to TRBJ1-2; possibly TRBD1 for D (5 bases). The CDR3 contains 13 residues. The germline V gene encodes CDR1 WSHSY and CDR2 SAAADI. For the CDR3, the DNA is TGCGCAAGCCGAGGGACGGGCCGTGATGGCTACACCTTC. Translation gives CASRGTGRDGYTF.

In its sample, this clonotype was seen once. The rearrangement uses TRBV7-3 and TRBJ2-3; D unresolved. The CDR3 contains 12 residues. V dropped 0 bases and J dropped 9 bases, with 7 bases sitting between them. Germline assignment: CDR1 SGHTA and CDR2 FQGTGA. CDR3 bases: TGTGCCAGCAGCTTAACGGATGGCACGCAGTATTTT. As protein: CASSLTDGTQYF.

The chain recombines TRBV5-1 with TRBJ2-5; D is unresolved. The V end was cut by 0 bases, the J end by 2 bases, with 8 bases between. This CDR3 has 14 residues. Germline-derived CDR1 and CDR2 are SGHRS and YFSETQ. CDR3 residues: CASSLATVQETQYF. CDR3 bases: TGCGCCAGCAGCTTGGCCACAGTTCAAGAGACCCAGTACTTC.

The rearrangement uses TRBV12-5 and TRBJ1-5; D unresolved. Germline V lookup: CDR1 LGHNT, CDR2 FRNRAP. This CDR3 comprises 15 residues. V lost 6 bases to trimming and J lost 3 bases, with 15 bases between them. CDR3 nucleotides: TGTGCTAGTGGCCCGAGCGGGCTATTCAATCAGCCCCAGCATTTT. Encoded protein: CASGPSGLFNQPQHF.

The chain couples TRBV5-1 to TRBJ2-5; D gene uncertain. The CDR3 loop spans 14 amino acids. Trimming removed 1 base at V and 3 bases at J, with 10 bases between. Looked up from germline, CDR1 is SGHRS and CDR2 is YFSETQ. As DNA, the CDR3 is TGCGCCAGCAGCTTGCTGCTACGAGAAGAGACCCAGTACTTC. Residues: CASSLLLREETQYF.

This clonotype was recorded only once. V gene TRBV7-9 combines with J gene TRBJ2-1; the D is unclear. V lost 5 bases to trimming and J lost 9 bases, with 11 bases between them. CDR1 is SEHNR and CDR2 is FQNEAQ in the germline V gene (reference sequence). This CDR3 comprises 12 residues. The CDR3 DNA is TGTGCCAGCAGCCCGCCTTCCGGTGAGCAGTTCTTC. Its translation: CASSPPSGEQFF.

This chain connects TRBV5-6 to TRBJ2-5; D unresolved. Trimming cost V 0 bases and J 7 bases, with 4 bases left between them. The CDR3 contains 11 residues. The germline CDR1 and CDR2 sequences are SGHDT and YYEEEE. CDR3 amino acids: CASSLGRTQYF. CDR3 sequence (DNA): TGTGCCAGCAGCTTGGGGAGGACCCAGTACTTC. The full variable domain, its missing parts supplied by reference TRBV5-6 and TRBJ2-5, is DAGVTQSPTHLIKTRGQQVTLRCSPKSGHDTVSWYQQALGQGPQFIFQYYEEEERQRGNFPDRFSGHQFPNYSSELNVNALLLGDSALYLCASSLGRTQYFGPGTRLLVL.